The 12 T cell receptor beta chains listed next were all sequenced from one sample in a study of cytotoxic CD8 clonotypes in ibrutinib-treated CLL. This table comes from immunoSEQ multiplex PCR, and its TCRdb copy is limited to in-frame clones, with some not included. In the table there are about 85,000 clones, 70% to 80% of which are singletons. Source: PBMCs, taken after 12 months of ibrutinib treatment. Receptor source: a human donor with chronic lymphocytic leukemia.

The V and J genes are TRBV5-1 and TRBJ2-7, with D unclear. Germline assignment: CDR1 SGHRS and CDR2 YFSETQ. The CDR3 loop spans 13 amino acids. The germline V and J ends were trimmed by 3 bases and 4 bases, with 11 bases remaining between them. The CDR3 DNA reads as TGCGCCAGCAGCTCGGACGGAGCGTACGAGCAGTACTTC. This encodes CASSSDGAYEQYF.

V is TRBV5-1 and J is TRBJ1-2; 10 bases are a match to TRBD1. V lost 4 bases, J lost 8 bases, and 5 bases stayed unmatched. CDR1 is SGHRS and CDR2 is YFSETQ in the germline V gene. The CDR3 loop spans 13 amino acids. The CDR3 protein is CASSPDRGGGYTF. For the CDR3, the DNA is TGCGCCAGCAGCCCGGACAGGGGGGGAGGCTACACCTTC. Full variable domain (remainder filled in from reference TRBV5-1 and TRBJ1-2): KAGVTQTPRYLIKTRGQQVTLSCSPISGHRSVSWYQQTPGQGLQFLFEYFSETQRNKGNFPGRFSGRQFSNSRSEMNVSTLELGDSALYLCASSPDRGGGYTFGSGTRLTVV.

The CDR3 region is CASSPGQGLYYEQYF. CDR3 DNA sequence: TGTGCCAGCAGCCCAGGACAGGGGCTGTACTACGAGCAGTACTTC. The chain has TRBV5-4 and TRBJ2-7; 9 bases match TRBD1. The CDR3 covers 15 residues. After removal of 4 bases from V and 3 bases from J, the junction contained 8 bases not matched to a gene. Germline CDR1 and CDR2: SGHNT and YYREEE (reference sequence).

The chain couples TRBV7-9 to TRBJ2-5, with 10 bases lining up with TRBD1. The germline V gene has CDR1 SEHNR and CDR2 FQNEAQ (reference sequence). With V trimmed by 5 bases and J by 6 bases, 9 bases remained unmatched. The CDR3 contains 15 residues. CDR3 DNA: TGTGCCAGCAGCACCAGGACAGGGGGGCGGAAGACCCAGTACTTC. This codes for CASSTRTGGRKTQYF.

The chain joins TRBV7-3 to TRBJ2-1; 7 bases agree with TRBD1. CDR3 length: 15 residues. V lost 5 bases to trimming and J lost 3 bases; unmatched junction nucleotides: 7. Looked up from germline, CDR1 is SGHTA and CDR2 is FQGTGA. The CDR3 spells CASSPTGTDYNEQFF. The CDR3 DNA sequence: TGTGCCAGCAGCCCCACCGGGACAGACTACAATGAGCAGTTCTTC.

The chain employs TRBV5-1 and TRBJ2-3; the D gene could be TRBD1 or TRBD2 (5 bases each). Trimming cost V 0 bases and J 5 bases, with 10 bases left between them. Germline CDR1 is SGHRS and CDR2 is YFSETQ. The CDR3 has 14 residues. CDR3 sequence reads: CASSLGGTGDTQYF. The CDR3 DNA sequence: TGCGCCAGCAGCTTGGGGGGGACCGGAGATACGCAGTATTTT.

This chain uses TRBV5-6 with TRBJ1-3; no definite D call. The germline V gene has CDR1 SGHDT and CDR2 YYEEEE. This CDR3 is 15 amino acids long. V lost 3 bases to trimming and J lost 4 bases, with 14 bases between them. CDR3 DNA: TGTGCCAGCAGCTGGAAAGACCTCCGCGGAAACACCATATATTTT. Protein product: CASSWKDLRGNTIYF.

This chain links TRBV5-4 with TRBJ2-5; D possibly uses TRBD1 or TRBD2 (5 bases each). This CDR3 has 16 residues. CDR1 and CDR2 (germline): SGHNT, YYREEE (reference sequence). Trimming removed 4 bases from V and 2 bases from J, with 18 bases in between. In DNA, the CDR3 is TGTGCCAGCAGCACCCGGGGCGGAGGCGGACAAGAGACCCAGTACTTC. It specifies CASSTRGGGGQETQYF.

The chain combines TRBV19 with TRBJ1-1, with D possibly being TRBD1 (6 bases). V was clipped by 7 bases and J by 1 base, with 10 bases between them. Germline V gene lookup returns CDR1 LNHDA and CDR2 SQIVND (reference sequence). This CDR3 has 13 residues. The CDR3 nucleotides are TGTGCCAGTATGGACAGCCCGAACACTGAAGCTTTCTTT. Translating gives CASMDSPNTEAFF.

V and J are TRBV9 and TRBJ2-3, with 8 bases matching TRBD1. The CDR3 contains 16 residues. CDR1 and CDR2 from the germline V gene are SGDLS and YYNGEE. J was trimmed by 3 bases and V by 3 bases; bases with no gene match: 9. The CDR3: CASSAPGTGWTDTQYF. As DNA, the CDR3 is TGTGCCAGCAGCGCCCCTGGGACAGGTTGGACAGATACGCAGTATTTT.

The rearrangement uses TRBV6-5 and TRBJ1-2; D is possibly TRBD1 (5 bases). Trimming pared 6 bases from V and 4 bases from J, leaving 12 bases between. The CDR3 runs to 13 residues. Germline V lookup: CDR1 MNHEY, CDR2 SVGAGI. The CDR3 DNA reads TGTGCCAGCAGAACGGACGGGGCCTATGGCTACACCTTC. Translating gives CASRTDGAYGYTF.

The V call is TRBV4-2, the J call TRBJ1-2; 9 positions agree with TRBD1. This CDR3 has 15 amino acids. In germline, CDR1 is LGHNA, CDR2 YNFKEQ. After removal of 3 bases from V and 4 bases from J, the junction contained 6 bases not matched to a gene. This CDR3 is CASSQRKDRGYGYTF. The CDR3 nucleotides read TGTGCCAGCAGCCAGAGGAAGGACAGGGGCTATGGCTACACCTTC.